This TCR beta chain was sequenced during a study of Graves' ophthalmopathy and Graves' hyperthyroidism. Study-wide findings and caveats: Blood also carried most expanded thyroid clonotypes exceeding 0.001 frequency. Ophthalmopathy could be told apart from stable hyperthyroidism by a 13-signature model (87.88% sensitivity, around 84% specificity).

The germline CDR1 and CDR2 sequences are LNHDA and SQIVND (reference sequence). V was shortened by 5 bases and J by 0 bases, with 5 bases between the two germline ends. CDR3 length: 13 residues. The sequenced template was RNA, covering the TCR beta CDR3 region. After a first-round RT-PCR with HTBI primers, a second-round multiplex PCR was run. Via MiXCR, TCRdb re-called the multiplex PCR reads, giving one row per CDR3 protein. The data show about 550,000 distinct CDR3 sequences, under 40% seen once. At least ten counts were recorded for this clonotype. What it binds is unknown. The chain recombines TRBV19 with TRBJ1-3; unclear D gene. The TCR originated in an adult man with Graves' hyperthyroidism. What was sequenced was peripheral blood or thyroid tissue (not recorded which). CDR3 nucleotide sequence: TGTGCCAGTAGTCGGAACTCTGGAAACACCATATATTTT. Translation gives CASSRNSGNTIYF. The entire variable domain, with the rest obtained from reference TRBV19 and TRBJ1-3, is as follows: DGGITQSPKYLFRKEGQNVTLSCEQNLNHDAMYWYRQDPGQGLRLIYYSQIVNDFQKGDIAEGYSVSREKKESFPLTVTSAQKNPTAFYLCASSRNSGNTIYFGEGSWLTVV.